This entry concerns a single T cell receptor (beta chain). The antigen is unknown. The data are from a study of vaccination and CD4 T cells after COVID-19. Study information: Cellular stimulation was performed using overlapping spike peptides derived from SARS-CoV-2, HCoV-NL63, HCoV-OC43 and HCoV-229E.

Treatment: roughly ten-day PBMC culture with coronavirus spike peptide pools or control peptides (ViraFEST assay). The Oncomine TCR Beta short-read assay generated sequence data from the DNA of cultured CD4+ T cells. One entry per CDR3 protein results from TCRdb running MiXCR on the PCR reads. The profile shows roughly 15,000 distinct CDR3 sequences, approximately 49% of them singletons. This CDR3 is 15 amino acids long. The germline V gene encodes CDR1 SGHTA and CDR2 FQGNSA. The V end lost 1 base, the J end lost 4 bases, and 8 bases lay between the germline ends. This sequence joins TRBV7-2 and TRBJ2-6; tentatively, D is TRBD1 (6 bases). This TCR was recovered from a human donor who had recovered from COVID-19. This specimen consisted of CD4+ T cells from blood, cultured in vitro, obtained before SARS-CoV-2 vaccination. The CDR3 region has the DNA TGTGCCAGCAGCTTAGAGGGGGTGGGGGCCAACGTCCTGACTTTC. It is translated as CASSLEGVGANVLTF.